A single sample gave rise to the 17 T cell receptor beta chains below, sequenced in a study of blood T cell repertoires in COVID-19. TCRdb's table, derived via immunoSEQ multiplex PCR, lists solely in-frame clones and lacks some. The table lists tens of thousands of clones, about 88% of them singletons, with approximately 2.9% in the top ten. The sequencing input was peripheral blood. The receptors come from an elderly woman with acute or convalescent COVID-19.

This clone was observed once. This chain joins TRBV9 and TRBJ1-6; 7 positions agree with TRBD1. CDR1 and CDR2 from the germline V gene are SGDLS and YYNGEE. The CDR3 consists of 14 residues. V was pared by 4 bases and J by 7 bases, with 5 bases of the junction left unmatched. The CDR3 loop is CASSLGQENSPLHF. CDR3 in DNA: TGTGCCAGCAGCTTAGGACAGGAAAATTCACCCCTCCACTTT.

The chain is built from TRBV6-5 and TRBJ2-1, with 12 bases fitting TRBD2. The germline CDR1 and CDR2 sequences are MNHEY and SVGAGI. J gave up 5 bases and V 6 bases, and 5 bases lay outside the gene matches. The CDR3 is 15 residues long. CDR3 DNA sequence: TGTGCCAGCAGACGGACTAGCGGGACCCACAATGAGCAGTTCTTC. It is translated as CASRRTSGTHNEQFF.

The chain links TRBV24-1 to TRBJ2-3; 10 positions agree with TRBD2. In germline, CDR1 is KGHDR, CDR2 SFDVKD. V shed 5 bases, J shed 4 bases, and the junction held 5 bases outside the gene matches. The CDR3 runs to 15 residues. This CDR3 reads CATSGSGGASDTQYF. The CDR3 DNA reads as TGTGCCACCAGTGGCAGCGGGGGGGCATCAGATACGCAGTATTTT.

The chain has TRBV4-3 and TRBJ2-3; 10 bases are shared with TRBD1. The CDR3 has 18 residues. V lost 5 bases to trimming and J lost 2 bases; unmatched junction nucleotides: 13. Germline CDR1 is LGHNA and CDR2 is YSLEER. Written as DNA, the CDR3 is TGCGCCAGCAGCTCCTCATACGGGACAGGGGCTTTCACAGATACGCAGTATTTT. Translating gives CASSSSYGTGAFTDTQYF.

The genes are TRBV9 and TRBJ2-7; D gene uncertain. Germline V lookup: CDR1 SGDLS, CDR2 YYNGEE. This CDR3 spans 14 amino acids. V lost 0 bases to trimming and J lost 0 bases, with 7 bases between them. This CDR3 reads CASSVAFGSYEQYF. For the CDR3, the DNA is TGTGCCAGCAGCGTAGCTTTCGGCTCCTACGAGCAGTACTTC. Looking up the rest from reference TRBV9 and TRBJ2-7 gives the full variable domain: DSGVTQTPKHLITATGQRVTLRCSPRSGDLSVYWYQQSLDQGLQFLIQYYNGEERAKGNILERFSAQQFPDLHSELNLSSLELGDSALYFCASSVAFGSYEQYFGPGTRLTVT.

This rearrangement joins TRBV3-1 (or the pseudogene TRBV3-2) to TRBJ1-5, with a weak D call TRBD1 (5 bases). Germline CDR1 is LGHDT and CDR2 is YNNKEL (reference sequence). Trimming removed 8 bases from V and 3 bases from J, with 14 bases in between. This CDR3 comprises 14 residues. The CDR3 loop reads CASGLGVSNQPQHF. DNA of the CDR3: TGTGCCAGCGGTTTAGGGGTCTCCAATCAGCCCCAGCATTTT.

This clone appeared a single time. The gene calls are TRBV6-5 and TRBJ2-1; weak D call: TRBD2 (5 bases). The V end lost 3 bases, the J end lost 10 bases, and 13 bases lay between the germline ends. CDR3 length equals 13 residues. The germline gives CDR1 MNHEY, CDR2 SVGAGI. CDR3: CASSYDRTGEQFF. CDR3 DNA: TGTGCCAGCAGTTATGATCGGACTGGCGAGCAGTTCTTC.

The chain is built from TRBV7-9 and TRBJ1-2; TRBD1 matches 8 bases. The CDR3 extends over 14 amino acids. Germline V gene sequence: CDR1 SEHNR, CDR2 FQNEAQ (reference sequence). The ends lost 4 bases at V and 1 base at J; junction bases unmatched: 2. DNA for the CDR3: TGTGCCAGCAGCTCGGGACAGGATAACTATGGCTACACCTTC. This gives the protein CASSSGQDNYGYTF.

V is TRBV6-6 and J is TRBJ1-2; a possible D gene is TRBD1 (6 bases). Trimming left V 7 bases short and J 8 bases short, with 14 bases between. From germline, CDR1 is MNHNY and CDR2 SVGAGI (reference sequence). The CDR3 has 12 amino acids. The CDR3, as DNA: TGTGCCAGCACCATTACAGGGAACGGCTACACCTTC. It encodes CASTITGNGYTF.

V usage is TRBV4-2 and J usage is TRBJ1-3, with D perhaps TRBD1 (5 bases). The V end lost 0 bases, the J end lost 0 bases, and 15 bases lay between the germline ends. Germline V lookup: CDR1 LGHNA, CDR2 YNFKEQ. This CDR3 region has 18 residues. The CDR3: CASSQDDTGIYSGNTIYF. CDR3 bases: TGTGCCAGCAGCCAAGATGATACAGGCATTTACTCTGGAAACACCATATATTTT.

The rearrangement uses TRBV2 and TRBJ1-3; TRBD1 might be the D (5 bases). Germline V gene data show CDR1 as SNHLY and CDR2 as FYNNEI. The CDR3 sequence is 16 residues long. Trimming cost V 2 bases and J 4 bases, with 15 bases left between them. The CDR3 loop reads CASSEYQLGAGNTIYF. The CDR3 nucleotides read TGTGCCAGCAGTGAATACCAACTTGGGGCCGGAAACACCATATATTTT.

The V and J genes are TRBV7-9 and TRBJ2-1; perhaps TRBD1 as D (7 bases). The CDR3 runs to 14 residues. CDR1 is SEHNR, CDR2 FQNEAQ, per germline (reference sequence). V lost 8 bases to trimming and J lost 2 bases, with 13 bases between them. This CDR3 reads CASGFRGAYNEQFF. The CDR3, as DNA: TGTGCCAGCGGGTTCAGGGGGGCCTACAATGAGCAGTTCTTC.

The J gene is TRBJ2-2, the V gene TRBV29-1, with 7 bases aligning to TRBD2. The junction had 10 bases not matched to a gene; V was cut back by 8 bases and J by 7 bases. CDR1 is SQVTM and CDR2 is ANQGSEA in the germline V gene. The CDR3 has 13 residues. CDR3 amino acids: CSTGLGENGELFF. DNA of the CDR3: TGCAGCACTGGACTAGGAGAGAACGGGGAGCTGTTTTTT.

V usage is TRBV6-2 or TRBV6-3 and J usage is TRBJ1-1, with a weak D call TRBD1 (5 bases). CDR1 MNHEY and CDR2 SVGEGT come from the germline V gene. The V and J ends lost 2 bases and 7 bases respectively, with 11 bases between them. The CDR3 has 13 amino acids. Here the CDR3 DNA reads TGTGCCAGCAGTTACCAACGGGGGGGTGAAGCTTTCTTT. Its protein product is CASSYQRGGEAFF.

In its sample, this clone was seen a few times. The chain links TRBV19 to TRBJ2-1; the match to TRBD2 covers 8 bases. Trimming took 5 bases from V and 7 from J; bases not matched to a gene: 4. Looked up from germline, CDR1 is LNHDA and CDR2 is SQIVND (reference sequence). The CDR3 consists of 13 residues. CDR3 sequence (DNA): TGTGCCAGTAGTCGGGGGGGGATAAATGAGCAGTTCTTC. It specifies CASSRGGINEQFF.

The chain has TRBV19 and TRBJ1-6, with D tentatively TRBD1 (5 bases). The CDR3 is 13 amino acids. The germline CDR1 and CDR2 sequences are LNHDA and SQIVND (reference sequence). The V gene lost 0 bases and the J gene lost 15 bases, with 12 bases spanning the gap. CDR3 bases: TGTGCCAGTAGTATAGATCTTGGGGGGTACCTCCACTTT. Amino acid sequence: CASSIDLGGYLHF.

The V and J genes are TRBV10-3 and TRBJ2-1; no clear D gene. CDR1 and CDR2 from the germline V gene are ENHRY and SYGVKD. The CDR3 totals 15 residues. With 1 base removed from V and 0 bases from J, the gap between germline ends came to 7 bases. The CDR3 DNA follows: TGTGCCATCAGTGAGTTGTCCAGCTCCTACAATGAGCAGTTCTTC. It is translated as CAISELSSSYNEQFF.